Listed below are T cell receptor beta chains from one sample, sequenced in a study of T cell responses to AZD1222 COVID-19 vaccine. Using immunoSEQ multiplex PCR, the repertoire was profiled, and TCRdb retains in-frame clones only, with some absent. This sample yields approximately 150,000 clones, of which about 86% are seen a single time; roughly 5.1% belongs to the top ten. The specimen comprised peripheral blood, sampled 28 days after the second AZD1222 dose. Receptors were obtained from an adult who received the AZD1222 COVID-19 vaccine. Each CDR3 is given with its conserved first and last residue.

>TRBV14|TRBJ1-6
CASSQDDRVSFDSPLHF
>TRBV6-6|TRBJ1-1
CASSSNLLRVTEAFF
>TRBV10-3|TRBJ1-1
CAISEGPANTEAFF
>TRBV4-1|TRBJ1-1
CASSQTIGRVTEAFF
>TRBV18|TRBJ1-1
CASSPPGAGANTEAFF
>TRBV15|TRBJ2-1
CATSRDPLSSYNEQFF
>TRBV14|TRBJ2-6
CASSPNRDRSSGANVLTF
>TRBV19|TRBJ2-2
CASSNPTSGKSTGELFF
>TRBV3-1/TRBV3-2|TRBJ1-5
CASSPRTALGQPQHF
>TRBV19|TRBJ1-2
CASSIGVGYGYTF
>TRBV5-1|TRBJ1-6
CASSPQGGSDSPLHF
>TRBV7-9|TRBJ2-2
CASNPPVAGAGELFF
>TRBV6-5|TRBJ2-7
CASRLLAEAYEQYF
>TRBV7-9|TRBJ1-2
CASSLDLGQGVSGYTF
>TRBV6-5|TRBJ1-5
CASLGGGNQPQHF
>TRBV2|TRBJ1-4
CASKGTNEKLFF
>TRBV30|TRBJ2-7
CAWNKRREGLEQYF
>TRBV25-1|TRBJ1-3
CASSDPGWEGNTIYF
>TRBV2|TRBJ1-3
CASSQSANSGNTIYF
>TRBV3-1/TRBV3-2|TRBJ1-1
CASSQDGDRNLLNTEAFF
>TRBV19|TRBJ2-1
CASRQTRDAPYNEQFF
>TRBV29-1|TRBJ1-3
CSARLDTIYF
>TRBV6-5|TRBJ2-1
CASSSPTGARGYEQFF
>TRBV27|TRBJ2-1
CAASLRGANNEQFF
>TRBV24-1|TRBJ1-1
CATSDPGTEAFF
>TRBV18|TRBJ2-1
CASSPPGLSSSNEQFF
>TRBV5-1|TRBJ2-3
CASRTSGTSTDTQYF
>TRBV10-3|TRBJ1-2
CAISEGKEAASGYTF
>TRBV27|TRBJ2-7
CASSPYRDSPEQYF
>TRBV27|TRBJ1-1
CASSLGSVTEAFF
>TRBV12-3/TRBV12-4|TRBJ1-1
CASRRQGTEAFF
>TRBV6-6|TRBJ1-2
CASSYWEESYTF
>TRBV5-1|TRBJ1-1
CASSFRGEGALNTEAFF
>TRBV27|TRBJ2-3
CASSMPRGGGAGDTQYF
>TRBV6-6|TRBJ2-1
CASVRTSGNEQFF
>TRBV7-9|TRBJ1-2
CASSGDIGGLGYTF
>TRBV25-1|TRBJ2-5
CASSARANPIVETQYF
>TRBV5-4|TRBJ1-6
CASSLGRAISSPLHF
>TRBV4-1|TRBJ1-1
CASSLTGADPPTEAFF
>TRBV5-8|TRBJ2-7
CASSLTGLPGDEQYF
>TRBV19|TRBJ2-5
CASSPRTSGGGETQYF
>TRBV10-2|TRBJ2-1
CASSEPSVQYNEQFF
>TRBV6-1|TRBJ1-4
CASSDRGLKLFF
>TRBV18|TRBJ2-1
CASSPQTSGIRGEQFF
>TRBV5-6|TRBJ2-7
CASSLTSGSSYEQYF
>TRBV2|TRBJ2-5
CASSEHREETQYF
>TRBV15|TRBJ1-6
CATSPQGGDRNSPLHF